Below are 20 T cell receptor beta chains sequenced from a single sample in a study of blood T cell repertoires in COVID-19. Here immunoSEQ multiplex PCR was the method, and the copy in TCRdb shows in-frame clones only, minus some. The sample lists 95,000 to 150,000 clones, more than 60% occurring once. The specimen sequenced was peripheral blood. The receptors derive from a woman in her sixties or seventies with acute or convalescent COVID-19.

This chain links TRBV7-8 with TRBJ1-5; 7 positions agree with TRBD1. Germline CDR1 is SGHVS and CDR2 is FQNEAQ. V was pared by 4 bases and J by 6 bases, with 12 bases of the junction left unmatched. The CDR3 is 16 residues long. CDR3 region: CASSSDRQGFGQPQHF. DNA for the CDR3: TGTGCCAGCAGCTCCGATCGACAGGGATTCGGTCAGCCCCAGCATTTT.

The V and J genes are TRBV21-1 and TRBJ2-7; the D segment call TRBD2 is taken from the table without a DNA check. TRBV21-1 is a documented pseudogene. This CDR3 region has 17 residues. CDR3 sequence (DNA): TGTGCCAGCAGCAACCGCAAGGGGGGGGCCAGTGCCTACGAGCAGTACTTC. It is translated as CASSNRKGGASAYEQYF.

This clone showed up just a few times. The V and J genes are TRBV6-2 or TRBV6-3 and TRBJ1-3, with 11 bases aligning to TRBD1. The CDR3 contains 16 residues. Looked up from germline, CDR1 is MNHEY and CDR2 is SVGEGT. The ends lost 6 bases at V and 4 bases at J; junction bases unmatched: 8. CDR3 bases: TGTGCCAGCAGCTCCGGACAGGGGGCATCGGGAAACACCATATATTTT. As protein: CASSSGQGASGNTIYF.

Notes on this clone: Distinct nucleotide sequences in the sample also encode this CDR3. The chain recombines TRBV2 with TRBJ2-7, with D maybe TRBD1 (6 bases). Germline V CDR1 and CDR2: SNHLY, FYNNEI. The CDR3 extends over 12 amino acids. V was clipped by 6 bases and J by 0 bases, with 6 bases between them. The CDR3: CASRQGSYEQYF. In nucleotides, the CDR3 is TGTGCCAGCAGACAGGGCTCCTACGAGCAGTACTTC.

This clone was observed once. The chain joins TRBV28 to TRBJ2-7; 9 bases are shared with TRBD1. The CDR3 contains 13 residues. The germline gives CDR1 MDHEN, CDR2 SYDVKM. V trimming: 10 bases; J trimming: 5 bases; junction bases outside the gene matches: 9. The CDR3 DNA reads TGTGCCACCCTACAGGGGGCGCGGGACGAGCAGTACTTC. It specifies CATLQGARDEQYF.

This clone was seen only a few times. The rearrangement links TRBV6-5 to TRBJ1-2; possibly TRBD1 for D (6 bases). Germline CDR1 and CDR2: MNHEY and SVGAGI. The CDR3 loop spans 13 amino acids. V lost 8 bases to trimming and J lost 6 bases, with 16 bases between them. As DNA, the CDR3 is TGTGCCAGCCTACAGGGCGGATATAATGGCTACACCTTC. Its translation is CASLQGGYNGYTF.

This chain links TRBV2 with TRBJ2-7; TRBD2 matches 14 bases. The CDR3 sequence is 18 residues long. The germline gives CDR1 SNHLY, CDR2 FYNNEI. V lost 11 bases and J lost 0; bases outside the gene matches: 15. The DNA of the CDR3 is TGTGCCGGCTCAAGGGGACTAGCGGGAGTTGGAAGCTCCTACGAGCAGTACTTC. Translated, it gives CAGSRGLAGVGSSYEQYF.

This clone has only a few counts. The chain couples TRBV10-3 to TRBJ2-1, with D possibly being TRBD2 (6 bases). The germline V gene encodes CDR1 ENHRY and CDR2 SYGVKD. The CDR3 extends over 15 amino acids. Trimming took off 6 bases at V and 9 bases at J, with 21 bases between the two ends. CDR3 bases: TGTGCCATCAGGGACGGAACTAGCTATTACTTTGAGCAGTTCTTC. Protein sequence: CAIRDGTSYYFEQFF.

The gene calls are TRBV27 and TRBJ2-3; possibly TRBD2 for D (5 bases). Deletions cut 3 bases from V and 1 base from J, with 11 bases between. Germline V gives CDR1 MNHEY, CDR2 SMNVEV (reference sequence). There are 15 residues in the CDR3. DNA of the CDR3: TGTGCCAGCAGTTTGAGCGGAGTTGGCACAGATACGCAGTATTTT. Its translation: CASSLSGVGTDTQYF.

The rearrangement uses TRBV5-1 and TRBJ2-6; a weak D match, TRBD1 (5 bases). The V and J ends lost 0 bases and 4 bases respectively, with 14 bases between them. The CDR3 consists of 17 residues. Germline loops: CDR1 SGHRS, CDR2 YFSETQ. The DNA of the CDR3 is TGCGCCAGCAGCTTGGTAGCCTCAGGACAAGGGGCCAACGTCCTGACTTTC. Encoded protein: CASSLVASGQGANVLTF.

The V gene is TRBV11-2, the J gene TRBJ2-7, with D maybe TRBD2 (7 bases). The germline gives CDR1 SGHAT, CDR2 FQNNGV. This CDR3 has 15 amino acids. V was clipped by 0 bases and J by 5 bases, with 14 bases between them. CDR3 bases: TGTGCCAGCAGCTTAGATAGGGGGGGAGGCGACGAGCAGTACTTC. This gives the protein CASSLDRGGGDEQYF.

J is TRBJ1-4 and V is TRBV10-3; D may be TRBD1 (6 bases). CDR1 is ENHRY, CDR2 SYGVKD, per germline. This CDR3 contains 15 residues. V was trimmed by 5 bases and J by 0 bases, leaving 10 bases between them. This CDR3 is CAISQGQTTNEKLFF. DNA for the CDR3: TGTGCCATCAGTCAAGGACAGACAACTAATGAAAAACTGTTTTTT.

This chain joins TRBV7-2 and TRBJ2-5; 8 nucleotides agree with TRBD1. The trim removed 4 bases at V and 6 bases at J, leaving 10 bases unmatched. Germline CDR1 is SGHTA and CDR2 is FQGNSA. The CDR3 sequence is 15 residues long. CDR3 amino acids: CASSSTDRGGKTQYF. DNA of the CDR3: TGTGCCAGCAGCTCGACAGACAGGGGAGGAAAGACCCAGTACTTC.

V and J are TRBV29-1 and TRBJ2-5, with D unclear. This CDR3 has 12 amino acids. Between the trimmed V and J ends, which lost 7 bases and 0 bases, there was a span of 9 bases. From germline, CDR1 is SQVTM and CDR2 ANQGSEA. CDR3 sequence (DNA): TGCAGCGCCGATGGAGACCAAGAGACCCAGTACTTC. It encodes CSADGDQETQYF.

This clone was observed once. This rearrangement joins TRBV3-1 (or the pseudogene TRBV3-2) to TRBJ2-5; 8 bases are shared with TRBD2. Trimming took 1 base from V and 1 from J; bases not matched to a gene: 2. CDR1 and CDR2 from the germline V gene are LGHDT and YNNKEL (reference sequence). The CDR3 runs 15 residues. CDR3 amino acids: CASSQAGGPQETQYF. CDR3 in DNA: TGTGCCAGCAGCCAAGCGGGGGGGCCCCAAGAGACCCAGTACTTC.

This clone was seen only a few times. The rearrangement links TRBV12-3 or TRBV12-4 to TRBJ1-5, with TRBD1 matching 7 bases. This CDR3 is built from 13 residues. V trimming: 5 bases; J trimming: 7 bases; junction bases outside the gene matches: 5. CDR3 bases: TGTGCCAGCAGTCTCGGACAGGTCCAGCCCCAGCATTTT. It yields the protein CASSLGQVQPQHF.

The chain uses TRBV5-4 and TRBJ2-3, with 9 bases identical to TRBD1. Germline V gene sequence: CDR1 SGHNT, CDR2 YYREEE (reference sequence). V shed 0 bases, J shed 1 base, and the junction held 6 bases outside the gene matches. The CDR3 length is 17 residues. This CDR3 reads CASSLAWGQGRTDTQYF. The DNA for the CDR3 is TGTGCCAGCAGCTTGGCCTGGGGACAGGGTCGCACAGATACGCAGTATTTT.

This clone was counted ten times or more. The chain recombines TRBV5-4 with TRBJ1-2; 8 bases map to TRBD1. V dropped 0 bases and J dropped 2; count of bases not matched to a gene: 9. Germline CDR1 SGHNT, CDR2 YYREEE (reference sequence). CDR3 size: 17 residues. The CDR3 DNA reads TGTGCCAGCAGCTTGGTAGGAAGACAGGGGACCAACTATGGCTACACCTTC. This sequence encodes CASSLVGRQGTNYGYTF.

The chain carries TRBV7-8 and TRBJ2-7; D gene uncertain. CDR1 and CDR2 (germline): SGHVS, FQNEAQ. V lost 5 bases to trimming and J lost 6 bases, with 14 bases between them. This CDR3 is built from 13 residues. In DNA form, the CDR3 reads TGTGCCAGCAGCCAGATCCCCCTAGGCGAGCAGTACTTC. Its translation: CASSQIPLGEQYF.

In regard to this clone: At the DNA level, this CDR3 is encoded by other sequences in the same sample as well. This rearrangement joins TRBV20-1 to TRBJ1-1; possibly TRBD1 for D (5 bases). CDR1 is DFQATT and CDR2 is SNEGSKA in the germline V gene (reference sequence). V was trimmed by 3 bases and J by 7 bases, leaving 9 bases between them. CDR3 size: 11 residues. The CDR3 nucleotides are TGCAGTGCTAGGGTTCAGGGTGAAGCTTTCTTT. Protein sequence: CSARVQGEAFF.